The 10 T cell receptor beta chains below all came from one sample that was sequenced in a study of siplizumab effects on memory and regulatory T cells. Profiled with immunoSEQ multiplex PCR; TCRdb holds only in-frame clones, not every one. The repertoire holds about 50,000 clones, 95% to 98% seen once, with less than 1.1% in the top ten. Sequenced material: naive CD8+ T cells sorted from blood. The receptor set was obtained from a human donor in good health.

V usage is TRBV14 and J usage is TRBJ2-7; 8 positions match TRBD1. V gave up 1 base and J gave up 3 bases; unmatched junction bases: 8. The CDR3 consists of 16 residues. CDR1 is SGHDN, CDR2 FVKESK, per germline. CDR3 DNA sequence: TGTGCCAGCAGCCAAGCCGACGGACAGGGATTCTACGAGCAGTACTTC. Translating gives CASSQADGQGFYEQYF.

DNA of the CDR3: TGTGCCTGGAGTCCCGGACAGGGGGCCTATCAGCCCCAGCATTTT. Protein sequence: CAWSPGQGAYQPQHF. The rearrangement joins TRBV30 to TRBJ1-5, with 11 nucleotides matching TRBD1. Germline CDR1 reads GTSNPN; CDR2 reads SVGIG (reference sequence). V shed 2 bases and J 5 bases; nucleotides not matched to a gene: 5. CDR3 length: 15 residues.

The chain is built from TRBV28 and TRBJ1-2; 10 nucleotides align to TRBD1. Trimming took 7 bases from V and 0 from J; bases not matched to a gene: 17. Germline V gene data show CDR1 as MDHEN and CDR2 as SYDVKM. CDR3 length equals 19 residues. CDR3 coding DNA: TGTGCCAGCACCTCCCCGAGTGGGGACAGGGGACAAGCTAACTATGGCTACACCTTC. It encodes CASTSPSGDRGQANYGYTF.

This clone was detected once. The V call is TRBV15, the J call TRBJ2-7; maybe TRBD2 (7 bases). Germline values: CDR1 LNHNV, CDR2 YYDKDF (reference sequence). The CDR3 covers 16 residues. The V end was cut by 3 bases, the J end by 0 bases, with 15 bases between. This CDR3 is CATSRTRGASSYEQYF. The CDR3 DNA follows: TGTGCCACCAGCAGGACTCGGGGGGCCAGCTCCTACGAGCAGTACTTC.

The V and J genes are TRBV11-2 and TRBJ2-1, with TRBD2 identical over 9 bases. The CDR3 runs to 19 residues. The germline gives CDR1 SGHAT, CDR2 FQNNGV. The V gene end was trimmed by 3 bases and the J gene end by 5 bases; junction bases not matched to a gene: 17. In DNA form, the CDR3 reads TGTGCCAGCAGCTTTCTATCCAGCGGGAGGCCAACCTATGACAATGAGCAGTTCTTC. This translates into CASSFLSSGRPTYDNEQFF.

This rearrangement joins TRBV11-1 to TRBJ2-7; D is ambiguous. The germline CDR1 and CDR2 sequences are SGHAT and FQDESV (reference sequence). This CDR3 is built from 13 residues. V lost 1 base and J lost 1, with 5 bases in between. The CDR3 protein is CASSLGVSYEQYF. The CDR3 region has the DNA TGTGCCAGCAGCTTAGGGGTTTCCTACGAGCAGTACTTC.

V usage is TRBV19 and J usage is TRBJ1-6; 7 bases are a match to TRBD1. The length of the CDR3 is 13 residues. Germline V gene sequence: CDR1 LNHDA, CDR2 SQIVND (reference sequence). Trimming took 5 bases from V and 9 from J; bases not matched to a gene: 4. The CDR3 bases are TGTGCCAGTAGTTTTCAGGGGGTTTCACCCCTCCACTTT. As protein: CASSFQGVSPLHF.

This clone appeared a single time. The gene calls are TRBV11-2 and TRBJ1-4; D perhaps matches TRBD1 (5 bases). The CDR3 consists of 14 residues. CDR1 is SGHAT and CDR2 is FQNNGV in the germline V gene. V lost 4 bases, J lost 0 bases, and 6 bases lay in between. The CDR3 sequence: CASSSRATNEKLFF. The CDR3 bases are TGTGCCAGCAGCTCCAGGGCAACTAATGAAAAACTGTTTTTT.

This clone came up once. This chain's CDR3 is CASSVDTRGSYEQYF. DNA for the CDR3: TGTGCCAGCAGCGTAGACACAAGAGGCTCCTACGAGCAGTACTTC. The J gene is TRBJ2-7, the V gene TRBV9; no clear D. The CDR3 is 15 residues long. The germline V and J ends were trimmed by 0 bases and 0 bases, with 10 bases remaining between them. Germline V gene lookup returns CDR1 SGDLS and CDR2 YYNGEE.

The chain recombines TRBV6-1 with TRBJ2-7; possible D gene TRBD2, 6 bases. V was shortened by 3 bases and J by 3 bases, with 15 bases between the two germline ends. The germline gives CDR1 MNHNS, CDR2 SASEGT. The CDR3 runs 15 residues. The CDR3: CASSDSGLYIYEQYF. The DNA for the CDR3 is TGTGCCAGCAGTGATAGCGGACTATACATCTACGAGCAGTACTTC.